Presented here are 29 T cell receptor beta chains from one specimen sequenced in a study of T-cell reconstitution after alpha-beta-depleted transplantation in children. Construction of the TCRbeta library involved unique molecular identifiers. TCRdb reprocessed the PCR reads via MiXCR and lists one record per CDR3 protein. This sample has hundreds of thousands of distinct CDR3 sequences, with approximately 10% found just once. The specimen was PBMCs, collected before TCRalphabeta/CD19-depleted stem cell transplant. The receptor source for this set is a child aged 2 to 10 with inherited bone marrow failure, due to receive a stem cell transplant.

This clonotype came up many times. The DNA of the CDR3 is TGTGCCAGCAGTTTATGTACGGGACTAGCGGGAGGGTGTGAGCAGTTCTTC. Protein sequence: CASSLCTGLAGGCEQFF. The chain carries TRBV28 and TRBJ2-1; 16 nucleotides agree with TRBD2. The germline gives CDR1 MDHEN, CDR2 SYDVKM. Trimming cost V 0 bases and J 9 bases; bases outside gene matches: 5. CDR3 length: 17 residues.

This clonotype was counted many times. This chain connects TRBV12-3 or TRBV12-4 to TRBJ2-3; D unclear. With 6 bases removed from V and 4 bases from J, the gap between germline ends came to 11 bases. CDR3 size: 13 residues. The chain's CDR3 is CASSYGTPDTQYF. CDR3 coding DNA: TGTGCCAGCAGCTACGGCACGCCAGATACGCAGTATTTT.

This clonotype showed up just a few times. The J gene is TRBJ2-1, the V gene TRBV20-1, with unresolved D. CDR3 size: 15 residues. Trimming pared 1 base from V and 9 bases from J, leaving 19 bases between. Germline V gives CDR1 DFQATT, CDR2 SNEGSKA (reference sequence). The DNA of the CDR3 is TGCAGTGCTAGAGTGGGTAGCATGATCTTAGGTGAGCAGTTCTTC. Protein sequence: CSARVGSMILGEQFF.

This clonotype has a count of ten or more. The V gene is TRBV29-1, the J gene TRBJ1-2; no definite D call. The CDR3 spans 12 residues. The V end lost 6 bases, the J end lost 6 bases, and 14 bases lay between the germline ends. Germline CDR1 SQVTM, CDR2 ANQGSEA. DNA of the CDR3: TGCAGCGTGAATAGGCCGTCTGATGGCTACACCTTC. It specifies CSVNRPSDGYTF.

This clonotype was observed many times. The chain uses TRBV7-6 and TRBJ2-1, with D unresolved. Trimming pared 0 bases from V and 0 bases from J, leaving 3 bases between. The germline CDR1 and CDR2 sequences are SGHVS and FNYEAQ. The CDR3 extends over 14 amino acids. CDR3 protein: CASSLADSYNEQFF. In DNA form, the CDR3 reads TGTGCCAGCAGCTTAGCGGACTCCTACAATGAGCAGTTCTTC.

This clonotype was counted ten times or more. This chain links TRBV4-1 with TRBJ1-6, with D maybe TRBD1 (5 bases). Trimming stripped 7 bases from V and 0 bases from J, with 10 bases between. This CDR3 has 15 residues. The germline V gene has CDR1 MGHRA and CDR2 YSYEKL. CDR3 region: CASKTGASYNSPLHF. CDR3 DNA: TGCGCCAGCAAAACTGGGGCCTCCTATAATTCACCCCTCCACTTT.

This clonotype occurred a few times. This rearrangement joins TRBV27 to TRBJ2-2, with TRBD1 as a possible D gene (5 bases). The CDR3 spans 15 residues. V lost 3 bases and J lost 4, with 12 bases in between. Germline V gives CDR1 MNHEY, CDR2 SMNVEV (reference sequence). The CDR3 region is CASSFRGSGTGELFF. For the CDR3, the DNA is TGTGCCAGCAGTTTTAGGGGATCGGGCACCGGGGAGCTGTTTTTT.

Notes on this clonotype: A read error may account for a junction end that differs from germline. The CDR3 spells CASSLVAIAASCEQYF. The CDR3 nucleotides are TGCGCCAGCAGCTTGGTGGCTATTGCGGCATCCTGCGAGCAGTACTTC. The chain couples TRBV5-1 to TRBJ2-7; D is unresolved. The CDR3 extends over 16 amino acids. Per the germline V gene, CDR1 is SGHRS and CDR2 is YFSETQ.

In this sample, this clonotype turned up many times. One junction end does not reproduce the germline sequence, and a read error may be involved. The chain has TRBV7-7 and TRBJ2-1; TRBD2 aligns across 7 bases. The germline V gene encodes CDR1 SSHAT and CDR2 FNYEAQ (reference sequence). This CDR3 is 13 amino acids long. The chain's CDR3 is CASSFGLGHEQFF. CDR3 DNA: TGTGCTAGCAGCTTCGGACTAGGACATGAGCAGTTCTTC.

The chain has TRBV6-2 or TRBV6-3 and TRBJ2-7, with 8 bases aligning to TRBD2. The germline V gene encodes CDR1 MNHEY and CDR2 SVGEGT. Trimming cost V 5 bases and J 3 bases; bases outside gene matches: 24. The CDR3 has 20 residues. The CDR3 reads CASSPWVIAGRLRRDYEQYF. CDR3 in DNA: TGTGCCAGCAGTCCCTGGGTGATAGCGGGAAGGTTACGTCGCGACTACGAGCAGTACTTC.

The sample holds many counts of this clonotype. V gene TRBV10-2 combines with J gene TRBJ2-1, with 9 bases lining up with TRBD2. Germline V gene data show CDR1 as WSHSY and CDR2 as SAAADI. The ends lost 2 bases at V and 5 bases at J; junction bases unmatched: 10. The CDR3 runs to 17 residues. CDR3 DNA sequence: TGCGCCAGCAGTGAGCTTGCCCCGGGACTAGCCCACAATGAGCAGTTCTTC. This encodes CASSELAPGLAHNEQFF.

Here the CDR3 reads CASSQLLGTGELFF. Here the CDR3 DNA reads TGCGCCAGCAGCCAACTGCTGGGGACCGGGGAGCTGTTTTTT. The genes are TRBV4-1 and TRBJ2-2; D is unclear. V lost 2 bases to trimming and J lost 5 bases, with 9 bases between them. Germline CDR1 reads MGHRA; CDR2 reads YSYEKL. CDR3 length: 14 residues.

V usage is TRBV5-6 and J usage is TRBJ2-1; D is undetermined. From germline, CDR1 is SGHDT and CDR2 YYEEEE. The length of the CDR3 is 16 residues. Trimming removed 2 bases at V and 1 base at J, with 13 bases between. CDR3 nucleotides: TGTGCCAGCAGCTTTTTGATCGGCTTTTCCTACAATGAGCAGTTCTTC. Translating gives CASSFLIGFSYNEQFF.

A few counts support this clonotype. The chain is built from TRBV15 and TRBJ1-4; D ambiguous. Looked up from germline, CDR1 is LNHNV and CDR2 is YYDKDF (reference sequence). V was cut by 10 bases and J by 0 bases, with 15 bases left in between. The CDR3 spans 15 residues. CDR3 in amino acids: CAISQEDATNEKLFF. The CDR3 bases are TGTGCCATCTCCCAGGAGGACGCAACTAATGAAAAACTGTTTTTT.

This clonotype was counted ten times or more. The V call is TRBV12-3 or TRBV12-4, the J call TRBJ2-1; tentative D call: TRBD1 (6 bases). The CDR3 spans 14 residues. The ends were cut back, 5 bases at V and 1 base at J, with 9 bases in the middle. The CDR3 DNA reads as TGTGCCAGCAGTAAAGACAGGTCCTACAATGAGCAGTTCTTC. Amino acid sequence: CASSKDRSYNEQFF.

This clonotype appeared many times. This chain links TRBV28 with TRBJ2-1; 12 bases are shared with TRBD2. This CDR3 contains 16 residues. The V and J ends lost 3 bases and 6 bases, in that order; junction bases with no gene match: 6. Germline V gene lookup returns CDR1 MDHEN and CDR2 SYDVKM. The CDR3 spells CASSFAGLAGPNEQFF. In DNA, the CDR3 is TGTGCCAGCAGTTTCGCTGGACTAGCGGGACCCAATGAGCAGTTCTTC.

This clonotype was picked up many times. The chain uses TRBV7-8 and TRBJ2-3; 9 bases line up with TRBD2. V shed 4 bases, J shed 14 bases, and the junction held 7 bases outside the gene matches. The CDR3 loop spans 12 amino acids. Germline CDR1 SGHVS, CDR2 FQNEAQ. CDR3 bases: TGTGCCAGCAGCTCCATAGCGGGAGAGGTGTATTTT. Translated: CASSSIAGEVYF.

This clonotype was seen ten or more times. The J gene is TRBJ2-2, the V gene TRBV6-2 or TRBV6-3, with no clear D. The germline V gene encodes CDR1 MNHEY and CDR2 SVGEGT. V gave up 1 base and J gave up 1 base, with 7 bases separating them. This CDR3 region has 15 residues. CDR3 region: CASSYFTENTGELFF. The CDR3 coding sequence is TGTGCCAGCAGTTACTTTACGGAGAACACCGGGGAGCTGTTTTTT.

The J gene is TRBJ1-1, the V gene TRBV30, with D perhaps TRBD1 (6 bases). The V end lost 3 bases, the J end lost 1 base, and 9 bases lay between the germline ends. The CDR3 totals 13 residues. Germline CDR1 reads GTSNPN; CDR2 reads SVGIG (reference sequence). The CDR3: CAWRRTANTEAFF. The CDR3 DNA follows: TGTGCCTGGAGGAGGACAGCGAACACTGAAGCTTTCTTT.

This clonotype was picked up a small number of times. This rearrangement joins TRBV18 to TRBJ2-7; D is unclear. The CDR3 totals 14 residues. The germline V and J ends were trimmed by 0 bases and 2 bases, with 8 bases remaining between them. Looked up from germline, CDR1 is KGHSH and CDR2 is LQKENI. This chain's CDR3 is CASSPPLDPYEQYF. The CDR3 DNA follows: TGTGCCAGCTCACCACCTCTGGACCCCTACGAGCAGTACTTC.

In regard to this clonotype: A single base separates this from a much larger clone, so it may be a read error. The V gene is TRBV5-1, the J gene TRBJ2-1; no clear D. Germline V gene sequence: CDR1 SGHRS, CDR2 YFSETQ. The CDR3 spans 11 residues. Trimming left V 7 bases short and J 9 bases short, with 11 bases between. CDR3 residues: CASQVGAEQFF. CDR3 in DNA: TGCGCCAGCCAAGTCGGAGCTGAGCAGTTCTTC.

At least ten counts were recorded for this clonotype. The V gene is TRBV5-1, the J gene TRBJ2-1, with TRBD1 identical over 8 bases. The CDR3 runs to 14 residues. CDR1 SGHRS and CDR2 YFSETQ come from the germline V gene. Germline trimming cut 2 bases from V and 4 bases from J; bases unmatched to any gene: 2. CDR3: CASSLRTGYNEQFF. The CDR3 DNA reads as TGCGCCAGCAGCTTAAGGACAGGGTACAATGAGCAGTTCTTC.

The genes are TRBV7-8 and TRBJ2-4; 8 positions agree with TRBD2. Germline loops: CDR1 SGHVS, CDR2 FQNEAQ. Trimming removed 5 bases from V and 0 bases from J; junction bases left unmatched: 6. The CDR3 covers 16 residues. The CDR3 DNA reads TGTGCCAGCAGCCCCGGACTAGCAGGAGCCAAAAACATTCAGTACTTC. Its translation is CASSPGLAGAKNIQYF. The full variable domain, its missing parts supplied by reference TRBV7-8 and TRBJ2-4, is GAGVSQSPRYKVAKRGQDVALRCDPISGHVSLFWYQQALGQGPEFLTYFQNEAQLDKSGLPSDRFFAERPEGSVSTLKIQRTQQEDSAVYLCASSPGLAGAKNIQYFGAGTRLSVL.

This clonotype was found many times. DNA of the CDR3: TGTGCCAGCAGCTTAGGACTAGCGGGAGGTGATAGAGAGACCCAGTACTTC. It yields the protein CASSLGLAGGDRETQYF. The chain carries TRBV7-8 and TRBJ2-5; 13 bases line up with TRBD2. V was clipped by 1 base and J by 4 bases; unmatched bases: 6. The germline CDR1 and CDR2 sequences are SGHVS and FQNEAQ. The CDR3 runs 17 residues.

This chain uses TRBV27 with TRBJ2-7, with a possible D match to TRBD1 (5 bases). Germline CDR1 is MNHEY and CDR2 is SMNVEV (reference sequence). The V gene lost 4 bases and the J gene lost 3 bases, with 10 bases spanning the gap. The CDR3 runs to 13 residues. The CDR3 bases are TGTGCCAGCAGTTGGAAAGGGGTCTACGAGCAGTACTTC. The encoded protein is CASSWKGVYEQYF.

In its sample, this clonotype was seen many times. The J gene is TRBJ1-1, the V gene TRBV11-2; TRBD1 is a possible D gene (6 bases). Germline V gene data show CDR1 as SGHAT and CDR2 as FQNNGV. V was trimmed by 2 bases and J by 1 base, leaving 17 bases between them. The CDR3 is made up of 17 amino acids. The CDR3 DNA is TGTGCCAGCAGCTTATTTCACCGACAGGCCAAGAACACTGAAGCTTTCTTT. Protein product: CASSLFHRQAKNTEAFF.

This clonotype has only a few counts. This chain uses TRBV10-1 with TRBJ2-3; D remains unclear. Trimming shortened V by 2 bases and J by 0 bases, and 6 bases separated the two germline ends. Germline values: CDR1 WNHNN, CDR2 SYGVQD (reference sequence). The length of the CDR3 is 14 residues. This chain's CDR3 is CASSEPASTDTQYF. The CDR3 bases are TGCGCCAGCAGTGAGCCCGCCAGCACAGATACGCAGTATTTT.

This clonotype was seen repeatedly, ten times or more. The chain couples TRBV9 to TRBJ2-2; the D gene is possibly TRBD2 (5 bases). Trimming pared 6 bases from V and 3 bases from J, leaving 9 bases between. The CDR3 length is 13 residues. Germline assignment: CDR1 SGDLS and CDR2 YYNGEE. The CDR3 region is CASKLRDTGELFF. Written as DNA, the CDR3 is TGTGCCAGCAAGTTGAGGGACACCGGGGAGCTGTTTTTT.

This clonotype was counted at least ten times. The V call is TRBV6-2 or TRBV6-3, the J call TRBJ2-7, with 8 bases that match TRBD1. Germline V gene sequence: CDR1 MNHEY, CDR2 SVGEGT. The J segment lost 1 base and the V segment lost 8 bases, leaving 4 bases of the junction unmatched. The CDR3 is made up of 13 amino acids. The CDR3 coding sequence is TGTGCCAGCCAGGGGGCGCAATCCTACGAGCAGTACTTC. Translation gives CASQGAQSYEQYF.